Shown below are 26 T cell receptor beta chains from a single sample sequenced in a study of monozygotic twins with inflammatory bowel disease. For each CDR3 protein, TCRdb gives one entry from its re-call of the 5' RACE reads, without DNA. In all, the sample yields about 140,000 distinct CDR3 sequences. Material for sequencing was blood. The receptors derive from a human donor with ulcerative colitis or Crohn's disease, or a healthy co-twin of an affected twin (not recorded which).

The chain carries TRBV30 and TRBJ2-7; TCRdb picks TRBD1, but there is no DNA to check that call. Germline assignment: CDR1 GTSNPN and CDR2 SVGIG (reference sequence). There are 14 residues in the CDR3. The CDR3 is CAWIHQTGSYEQYF.

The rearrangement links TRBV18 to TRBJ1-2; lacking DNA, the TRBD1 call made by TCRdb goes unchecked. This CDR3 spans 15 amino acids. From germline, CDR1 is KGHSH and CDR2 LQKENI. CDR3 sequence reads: CASSRMDRHNYCYTF.

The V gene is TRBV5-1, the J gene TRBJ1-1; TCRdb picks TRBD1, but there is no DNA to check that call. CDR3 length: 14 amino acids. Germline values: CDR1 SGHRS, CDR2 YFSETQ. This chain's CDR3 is CASSGTGTATEAFF.

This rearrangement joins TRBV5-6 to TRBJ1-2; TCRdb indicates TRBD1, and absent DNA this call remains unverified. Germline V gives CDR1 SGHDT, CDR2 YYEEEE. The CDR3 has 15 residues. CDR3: CASSFRDRRTYGYTF.

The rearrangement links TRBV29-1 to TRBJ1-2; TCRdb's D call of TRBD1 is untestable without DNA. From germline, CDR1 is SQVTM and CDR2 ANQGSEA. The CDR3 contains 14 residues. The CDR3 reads CSVGTVGFSYGYTF. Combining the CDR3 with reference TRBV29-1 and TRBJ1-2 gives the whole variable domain SAVISQKPSRDICQRGTSLTIQCQVDSQVTMMFWYRQQPGQSLTLIATANQGSEATYESGFVIDKFPISRPNLTFSTLTVSNMSPEDSSIYLCSVGTVGFSYGYTFGSGTRLTVV.

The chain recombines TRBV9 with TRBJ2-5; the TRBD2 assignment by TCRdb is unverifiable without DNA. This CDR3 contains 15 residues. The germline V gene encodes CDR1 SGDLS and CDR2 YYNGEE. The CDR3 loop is CASSVDGREVETQYF. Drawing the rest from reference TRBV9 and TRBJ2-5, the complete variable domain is DSGVTQTPKHLITATGQRVTLRCSPRSGDLSVYWYQQSLDQGLQFLIQYYNGEERAKGNILERFSAQQFPDLHSELNLSSLELGDSALYFCASSVDGREVETQYFGPGTRLLVL.

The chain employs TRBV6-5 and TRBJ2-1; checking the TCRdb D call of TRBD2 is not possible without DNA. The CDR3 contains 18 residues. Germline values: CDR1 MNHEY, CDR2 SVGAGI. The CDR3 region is CASSFGLAGGPTHNEQFF.

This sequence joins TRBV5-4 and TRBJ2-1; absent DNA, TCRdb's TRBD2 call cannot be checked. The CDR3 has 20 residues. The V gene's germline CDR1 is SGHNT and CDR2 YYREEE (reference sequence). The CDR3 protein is CASSSLPGLAGGPRGNEQFF.

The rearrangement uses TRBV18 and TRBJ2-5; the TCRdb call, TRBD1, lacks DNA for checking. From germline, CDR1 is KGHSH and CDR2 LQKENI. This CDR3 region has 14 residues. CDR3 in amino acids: CASSPAGAVETQYF.

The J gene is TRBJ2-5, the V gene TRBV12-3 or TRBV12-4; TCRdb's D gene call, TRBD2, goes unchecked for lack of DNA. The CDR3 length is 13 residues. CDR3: CASSSSGAETQYF.

The CDR3 region is CATSRFGGATEAFF. The J gene is TRBJ1-1, the V gene TRBV15; absent DNA, TCRdb's TRBD1 call cannot be checked. This CDR3 has 14 amino acids. CDR1 is LNHNV and CDR2 is YYDKDF in the germline V gene (reference sequence).

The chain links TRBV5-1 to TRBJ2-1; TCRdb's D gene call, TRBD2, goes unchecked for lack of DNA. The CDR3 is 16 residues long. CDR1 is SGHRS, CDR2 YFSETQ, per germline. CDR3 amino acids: CASSLAVTGGAGEQFF.

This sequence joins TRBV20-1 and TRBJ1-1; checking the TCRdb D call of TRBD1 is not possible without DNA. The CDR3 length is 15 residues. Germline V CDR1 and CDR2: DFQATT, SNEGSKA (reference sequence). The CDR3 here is CSARVQGISGAEAFF.

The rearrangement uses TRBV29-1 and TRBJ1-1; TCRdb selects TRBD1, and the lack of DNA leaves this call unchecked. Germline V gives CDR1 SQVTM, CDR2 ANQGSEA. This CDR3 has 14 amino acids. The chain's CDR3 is CSADLGLRDTEAFF.

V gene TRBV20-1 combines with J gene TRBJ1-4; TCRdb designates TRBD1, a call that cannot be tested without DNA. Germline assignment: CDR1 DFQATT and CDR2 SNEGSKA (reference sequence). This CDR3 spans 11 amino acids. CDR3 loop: CSARGDEKLFF.

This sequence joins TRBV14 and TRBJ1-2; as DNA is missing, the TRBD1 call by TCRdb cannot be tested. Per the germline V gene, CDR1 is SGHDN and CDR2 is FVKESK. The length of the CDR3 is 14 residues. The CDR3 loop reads CASSPRGQGTGYTF.

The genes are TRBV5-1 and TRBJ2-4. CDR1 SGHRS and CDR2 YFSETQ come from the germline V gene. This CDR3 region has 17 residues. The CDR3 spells CASSLDTNLLAKNIQYF.

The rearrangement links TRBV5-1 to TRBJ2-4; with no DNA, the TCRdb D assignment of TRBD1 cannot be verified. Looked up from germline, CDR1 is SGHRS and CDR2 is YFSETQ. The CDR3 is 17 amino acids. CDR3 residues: CASSLALWTGDQNIQYF.

The CDR3 sequence: CASRGTAYGYTF. This chain uses TRBV6-5 with TRBJ1-2; with no DNA, the TCRdb D assignment of TRBD1 cannot be verified. The CDR3 contains 12 residues. The germline V gene encodes CDR1 MNHEY and CDR2 SVGAGI.

CDR3 sequence: CSASGRTTDTQYF. V and J are TRBV20-1 and TRBJ2-3; absent DNA, TCRdb's TRBD2 call cannot be checked. Germline CDR1 and CDR2: DFQATT and SNEGSKA (reference sequence). The CDR3 contains 13 residues.

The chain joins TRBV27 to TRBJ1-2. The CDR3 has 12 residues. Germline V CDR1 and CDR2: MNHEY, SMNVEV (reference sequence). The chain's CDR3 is CASSPQGRGYTF.

CDR3 amino acids: CSARRQTGELFF. The rearrangement uses TRBV20-1 and TRBJ2-2. This CDR3 has 12 amino acids. CDR1 and CDR2 (germline): DFQATT, SNEGSKA (reference sequence).

The chain's CDR3 is CASSLRTGSSALYGYTF. This chain joins TRBV7-9 and TRBJ1-2. The CDR3 covers 17 residues. Germline CDR1 and CDR2: SEHNR and FQNEAQ (reference sequence).

This chain's CDR3 is CAIKGRGYEQYF. This chain links TRBV10-3 with TRBJ2-7; the TRBD1 assignment by TCRdb is unverifiable without DNA. The CDR3 is 12 residues long. Germline V CDR1 and CDR2: ENHRY, SYGVKD.

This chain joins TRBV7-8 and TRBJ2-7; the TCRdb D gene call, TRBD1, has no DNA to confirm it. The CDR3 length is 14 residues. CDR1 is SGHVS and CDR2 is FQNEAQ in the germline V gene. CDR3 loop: CASSLNGQGDEQYF.

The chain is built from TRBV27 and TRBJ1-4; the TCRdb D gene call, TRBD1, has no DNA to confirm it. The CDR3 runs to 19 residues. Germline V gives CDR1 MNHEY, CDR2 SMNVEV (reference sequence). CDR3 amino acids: CASSYSPQGSPATNEKLFF.